This T cell receptor (beta chain) was recovered during a study of a mutant IDH1 vaccine in newly diagnosed glioma. Whole-study results and caveats: The authors found pseudoprogression apparently unrelated to changes in top peripheral T cell clonotypes.

As regards this clone: Its specificity is not known.

V lost 5 bases to trimming and J lost 5 bases; unmatched junction nucleotides: 3. Germline V gene lookup returns CDR1 SGHRS and CDR2 YFSETQ. The CDR3 has 14 residues. Time point meaning: baseline, week 1 (first vaccination visit). Regarding treatment: pre-vaccination baseline after standard-of-care therapy. Assay used: immunoSEQ multiplex PCR; TCRdb lists only in-frame clones, some missing. The profile shows tens of thousands of clones, over 75% of them singletons. The clonotype was recovered from a man between 40 and 49 years old with glioma. Some clones in this sample may be carry-over from other donors' samples. The J gene is TRBJ2-5, the V gene TRBV5-1; 13 bases line up with TRBD2. This specimen consisted of PBMCs, obtained from a glioma patient treated with radiotherapy, temozolomide or both. This CDR3 is CASRSGLAGETQYF. CDR3 DNA: TGCGCCAGCAGGTCGGGACTAGCGGGGGAGACCCAGTACTTC.